This passage covers 5 T cell receptor beta chains from one sample sequenced in a study of T cell responses to AZD1222 COVID-19 vaccine. This table comes from immunoSEQ multiplex PCR, and its TCRdb copy is limited to in-frame clones, with some not included. The sample lists more than 150,000 clones, around 87% occurring once. Specimen: peripheral blood, collected 28 days after the second AZD1222 dose. Every receptor here comes from an adult who received the AZD1222 COVID-19 vaccine.

V is TRBV29-1 and J is TRBJ2-3; D might be TRBD1 or TRBD2, each matching 6 bases. This CDR3 has 13 residues. Germline lookup yields CDR1 SQVTM and CDR2 ANQGSEA. Written as DNA, the CDR3 is TGCAGTGTACCCTGGGGGGCAACAGATACGCAGTATTTT. Protein product: CSVPWGATDTQYF.

This clone was picked up one time. The CDR3: CASSSQTSGSTHEQYF. The DNA of the CDR3 is TGTGCCAGCAGCTCCCAAACTAGCGGGAGTACCCACGAGCAGTACTTC. The gene calls are TRBV5-5 and TRBJ2-7, with 11 nucleotides matching TRBD2. The V segment lost 3 bases and the J segment 5 bases; nucleotides outside the gene matches: 10. This CDR3 comprises 16 residues. Looked up from germline, CDR1 is SGHKS and CDR2 is YYEKEE (reference sequence).

This clone was recorded only once. The V gene is TRBV25-1, the J gene TRBJ1-6; D is uncertain. This CDR3 comprises 14 residues. V lost 4 bases, J lost 8 bases, and 12 bases lay in between. From germline, CDR1 is MGHDK and CDR2 SYGVNS. Here the CDR3 DNA reads TGTGCCAGCAGTGCCGGGTTATCTTATTCACCCCTCCACTTT. As protein: CASSAGLSYSPLHF.

The chain joins TRBV7-9 to TRBJ1-4; D is possibly TRBD1 (5 bases). The V gene lost 5 bases and the J gene lost 5 bases, with 12 bases spanning the gap. Germline CDR1 SEHNR, CDR2 FQNEAQ (reference sequence). This CDR3 has 14 residues. The CDR3 reads CASSRPGENEKLFF. The CDR3 DNA reads TGTGCCAGCAGCCGCCCGGGGGAGAATGAAAAACTGTTTTTT.

This clone was recorded only once. The junction and the germline gene differ at one end; a read error may be behind it. The V and J genes are TRBV7-7 and TRBJ1-5; TRBD1 agrees at 9 bases. The CDR3 is made up of 14 amino acids. The germline CDR1 and CDR2 sequences are SSHAT and FNYEAQ (reference sequence). The DNA for the CDR3 is TGTGCTAGCAGCTTAGAACAGGGGGCAGCGCCCCAGCATTTT. Amino acid sequence: CASSLEQGAAPQHF.